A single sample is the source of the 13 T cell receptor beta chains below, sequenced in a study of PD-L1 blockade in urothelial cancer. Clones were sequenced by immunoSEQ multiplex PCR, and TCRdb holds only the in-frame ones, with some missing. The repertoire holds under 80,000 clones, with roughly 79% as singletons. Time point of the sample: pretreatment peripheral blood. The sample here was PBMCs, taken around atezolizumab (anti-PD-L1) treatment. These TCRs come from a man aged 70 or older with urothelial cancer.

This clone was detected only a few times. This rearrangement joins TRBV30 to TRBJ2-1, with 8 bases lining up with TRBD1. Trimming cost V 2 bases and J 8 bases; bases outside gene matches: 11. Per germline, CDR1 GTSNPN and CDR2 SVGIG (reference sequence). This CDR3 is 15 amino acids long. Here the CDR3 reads CAWSRDRGEFDEQFF. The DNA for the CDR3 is TGTGCCTGGAGTAGAGACAGGGGAGAGTTCGATGAGCAGTTCTTC. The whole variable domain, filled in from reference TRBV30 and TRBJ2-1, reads SQTIHQWPATLVQPVGSPLSLECTVEGTSNPNLYWYRQAAGRGLQLLFYSVGIGQISSEVPQNLSASRPQDRQFILSSKKLLLSDSGFYLCAWSRDRGEFDEQFFGPGTRLTVL.

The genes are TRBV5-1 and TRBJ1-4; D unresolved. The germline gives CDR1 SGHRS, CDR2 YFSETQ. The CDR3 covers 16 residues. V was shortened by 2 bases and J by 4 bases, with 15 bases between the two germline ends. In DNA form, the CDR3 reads TGCGCCAGCAGCTTCAGCTCCGGGGTGGATAATGAAAAACTGTTTTTT. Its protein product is CASSFSSGVDNEKLFF.

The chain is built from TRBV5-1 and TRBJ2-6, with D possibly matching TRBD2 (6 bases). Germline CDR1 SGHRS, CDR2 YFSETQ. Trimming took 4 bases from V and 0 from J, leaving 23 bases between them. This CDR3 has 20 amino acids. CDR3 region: CASSTSRGGSPNSGANVLTF. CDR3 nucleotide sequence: TGCGCCAGCAGCACTAGCCGCGGTGGCAGCCCAAACTCTGGGGCCAACGTCCTGACTTTC.

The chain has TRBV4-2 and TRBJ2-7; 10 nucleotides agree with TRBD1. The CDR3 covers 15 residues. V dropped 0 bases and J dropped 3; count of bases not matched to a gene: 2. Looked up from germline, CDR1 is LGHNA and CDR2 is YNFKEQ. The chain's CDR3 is CASSQDRTGGYEQYF. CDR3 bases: TGTGCCAGCAGCCAAGATAGGACAGGGGGCTACGAGCAGTACTTC.

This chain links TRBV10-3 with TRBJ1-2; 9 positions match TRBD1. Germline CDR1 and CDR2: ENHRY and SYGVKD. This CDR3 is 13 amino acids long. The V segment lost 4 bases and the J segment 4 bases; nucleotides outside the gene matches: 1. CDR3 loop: CAISATGGYGYTF. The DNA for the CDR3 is TGTGCCATCAGTGCGACAGGGGGCTATGGCTACACCTTC.

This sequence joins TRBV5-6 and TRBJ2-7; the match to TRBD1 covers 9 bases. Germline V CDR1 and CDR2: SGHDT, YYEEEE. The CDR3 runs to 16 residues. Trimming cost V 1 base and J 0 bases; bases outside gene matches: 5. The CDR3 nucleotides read TGTGCCAGCAGCTTGTTCGGGGACAGGGCCTCCTACGAGCAGTACTTC. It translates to CASSLFGDRASYEQYF.

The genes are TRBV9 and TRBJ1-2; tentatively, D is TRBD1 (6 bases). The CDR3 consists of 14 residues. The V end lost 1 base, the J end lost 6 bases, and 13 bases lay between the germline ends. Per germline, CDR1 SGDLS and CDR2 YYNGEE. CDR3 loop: CASSVNTGRNGYTF. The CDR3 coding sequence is TGTGCCAGCAGCGTAAATACAGGGAGAAATGGCTACACCTTC.

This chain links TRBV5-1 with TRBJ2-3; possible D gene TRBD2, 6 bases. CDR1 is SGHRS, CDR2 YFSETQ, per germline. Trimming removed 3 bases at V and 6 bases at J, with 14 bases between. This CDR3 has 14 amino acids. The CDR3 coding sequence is TGCGCCAGCAGCTGGACTTCGGGGGTGGATACGCAGTATTTT. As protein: CASSWTSGVDTQYF.

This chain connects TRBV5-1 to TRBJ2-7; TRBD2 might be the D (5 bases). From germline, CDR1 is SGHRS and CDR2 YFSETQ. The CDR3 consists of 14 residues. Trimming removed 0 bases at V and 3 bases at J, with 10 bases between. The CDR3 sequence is CASSLDRGFYEQYF. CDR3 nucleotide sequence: TGCGCCAGCAGCTTGGACCGCGGGTTCTACGAGCAGTACTTC.

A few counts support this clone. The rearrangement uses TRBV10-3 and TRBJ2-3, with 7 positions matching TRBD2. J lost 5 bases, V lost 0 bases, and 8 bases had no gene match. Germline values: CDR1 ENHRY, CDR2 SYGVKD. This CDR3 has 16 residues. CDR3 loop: CAISESLAGVRDTQYF. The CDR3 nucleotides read TGTGCCATCAGTGAGTCGTTGGCGGGAGTACGAGATACGCAGTATTTT.

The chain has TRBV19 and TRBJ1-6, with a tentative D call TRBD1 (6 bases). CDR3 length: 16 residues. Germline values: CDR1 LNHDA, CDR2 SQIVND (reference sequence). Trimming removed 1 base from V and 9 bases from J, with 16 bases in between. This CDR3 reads CASSIGRGAKPSPLHF. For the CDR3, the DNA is TGTGCCAGTAGTATAGGTCGGGGGGCGAAACCTTCACCCCTCCACTTT.

The CDR3 bases are TGTGCCAGCAGTGCGACAGGGGACGGAAACACCATATATTTT. It translates to CASSATGDGNTIYF. The chain is built from TRBV6-6 and TRBJ1-3; 8 bases map to TRBD1. V gave up 5 bases and J gave up 4 bases; unmatched junction bases: 4. Germline assignment: CDR1 MNHNY and CDR2 SVGAGI (reference sequence). The CDR3 has 14 amino acids.

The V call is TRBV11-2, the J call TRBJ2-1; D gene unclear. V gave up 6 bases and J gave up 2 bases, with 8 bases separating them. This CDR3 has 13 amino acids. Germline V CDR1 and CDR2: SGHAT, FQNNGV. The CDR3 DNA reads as TGTGCCAGCAGTGCGCTAACCTACAATGAGCAGTTCTTC. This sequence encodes CASSALTYNEQFF.